The 7 T cell receptor beta chains below were found in one sample sequenced in a study of blood T cells in healthy people across ages (dated by TCRdb to about 2015). The receptor library was made with 5' RACE. TCRdb names Illumina HiSeq 2500 as the instrument used. The second PCR ran for roughly 7 to 11 cycles and used a J-beta primer mix along with a sample-barcoded 5' primer. TCRdb trimmed the raw reads at Q25, called clones with MiXCR and kept productive beta chains. One record per CDR3 amino acid sequence lists the most common genes and DNA. The sample table contains some 1.1 million distinct CDR3 sequences; only one count was recorded for roughly two fifths of them. The ten biggest clones cover about an eighth of the sample. Sample: blood. These receptors were taken from a man in his late teens or twenties in good health.

Only a few counts were recorded for this clonotype. At one end, the junction sequence differs from germline, possibly due to a read error. The J gene is TRBJ2-1, the V gene TRBV4-3, with D unresolved. This CDR3 contains 13 residues. CDR1 is LGHNA, CDR2 YSLEER, per germline. CDR3 protein: CASSQEKSNEQFF. CDR3 DNA: TGCGCCAGCAGTCAAGAGAAGAGCAATGAGCAGTTCTTC.

V is TRBV7-9 and J is TRBJ1-2, with a possible D match to TRBD1 (5 bases). The CDR3 is 11 residues long. V dropped 7 bases and J dropped 7 bases, with 10 bases sitting between them. CDR1 is SEHNR and CDR2 is FQNEAQ in the germline V gene (reference sequence). The CDR3 DNA sequence: TGTGCCAGCAATGAGGGGCGTGGCTACACCTTC. Its translation: CASNEGRGYTF.

This chain uses TRBV28 with TRBJ1-2, with unresolved D. V was trimmed by 3 bases and J by 4 bases, leaving 9 bases between them. Germline V lookup: CDR1 MDHEN, CDR2 SYDVKM. The CDR3 sequence is 13 residues long. CDR3 loop: CASSFHGVYGYTF. The CDR3 DNA follows: TGTGCCAGCAGTTTCCACGGAGTCTATGGCTACACCTTC.

The chain carries TRBV18 and TRBJ2-3; 9 bases agree with TRBD2. Trimming took 4 bases from V and 0 from J; bases not matched to a gene: 8. The CDR3 spans 17 residues. Looked up from germline, CDR1 is KGHSH and CDR2 is LQKENI. This chain's CDR3 is CASSLNTAGGSTDTQYF. The CDR3, as DNA: TGTGCCAGCTCACTCAACACAGCGGGGGGAAGCACAGATACGCAGTATTTT. The full variable domain, rest sourced from reference TRBV18 and TRBJ2-3, is NAGVMQNPRHLVRRRGQEARLRCSPMKGHSHVYWYRQLPEEGLKFMVYLQKENIIDESGMPKERFSAEFPKEGPSILRIQQVVRGDSAAYFCASSLNTAGGSTDTQYFGPGTRLTVL.

In its sample, this clonotype was seen a few times. The chain employs TRBV29-1 and TRBJ2-5; 16 bases agree with TRBD2. The CDR3 has 17 amino acids. V lost 1 base and J lost 4; bases outside the gene matches: 6. Germline lookup yields CDR1 SQVTM and CDR2 ANQGSEA. DNA for the CDR3: TGCAGCGTTGAAGTTTTTGGGACTAGCGGGGGGGGAGAGACCCAGTACTTC. This encodes CSVEVFGTSGGGETQYF.

The J gene is TRBJ2-5, the V gene TRBV7-2; no clear D. Germline lookup yields CDR1 SGHTA and CDR2 FQGNSA. The ends were cut back, 3 bases at V and 1 base at J, with 9 bases in the middle. This CDR3 is built from 14 residues. The CDR3 sequence is CASSFLSFQETQYF. DNA for the CDR3: TGTGCCAGCAGCTTTCTGTCCTTCCAAGAGACCCAGTACTTC.

For this clonotype: At one of its ends the junction is not consistent with the germline gene, which may arise from a read error. This chain connects TRBV5-1 to TRBJ2-3, with D unclear. Germline values: CDR1 SGHRS, CDR2 YFSETQ. CDR3 size: 12 residues. Here the CDR3 reads CANSQSTDTQYF. The DNA for the CDR3 is TGCGCCAACAGCCAAAGCACAGATACGCAGTATTTT.